The 24 T cell receptor beta chains below come from one sample, sequenced in a study of PD-1 blockade in mismatch repair-deficient tumors. Profiled with immunoSEQ multiplex PCR; TCRdb holds only in-frame clones, not every one. Of roughly 80,000 clones in the sample, roughly 80% are singletons; the top ten hold around 2.7%. Sequencing used peripheral blood, obtained 12 weeks after starting pembrolizumab. The receptors here all came from an adult with mismatch repair-deficient cancer.

V and J are TRBV10-2 and TRBJ2-1; D perhaps matches TRBD2 (5 bases). V was shortened by 3 bases and J by 3 bases, with 6 bases between the two germline ends. The CDR3 is made up of 13 amino acids. The germline CDR1 and CDR2 sequences are WSHSY and SAAADI. The CDR3 bases are TGCGCCAGCAGTGACGGGAACTACAATGAGCAGTTCTTC. Its translation is CASSDGNYNEQFF.

The chain carries TRBV11-3 and TRBJ1-1; D is undetermined. The CDR3 spans 14 residues. Germline-derived CDR1 and CDR2 are SGHNT and YENEEA. V was pared by 5 bases and J by 1 base, with 11 bases between. The CDR3 DNA is TGTGCCAGCAGCCCAACCCCAGGGAACACTGAAGCTTTCTTT. Its translation is CASSPTPGNTEAFF.

In regard to this clone: Other DNA sequences within the sample encode an identical CDR3. The V call is TRBV5-1, the J call TRBJ1-2; D ambiguous. Germline V gene data show CDR1 as SGHRS and CDR2 as YFSETQ. The V end lost 3 bases, the J end lost 0 bases, and 9 bases lay between the germline ends. The CDR3 contains 14 residues. The CDR3 region has the DNA TGCGCCAGCAGCTCGACGGCAGCTAACTATGGCTACACCTTC. This codes for CASSSTAANYGYTF.

This clone has at least ten counts. The genes are TRBV7-8 and TRBJ2-7; 7 nucleotides match TRBD2. The CDR3 loop spans 14 amino acids. Germline loops: CDR1 SGHVS, CDR2 FQNEAQ. V dropped 2 bases and J dropped 2; count of bases not matched to a gene: 3. The DNA for the CDR3 is TGTGCCAGCAGCTTAAGCGGGAAGGCCTACGAGCAGTACTTC. This codes for CASSLSGKAYEQYF.

The chain combines TRBV7-9 with TRBJ2-7, with D tentatively TRBD2 (7 bases). Trimming pared 1 base from V and 3 bases from J, leaving 13 bases between. This CDR3 is built from 15 residues. Germline V gene sequence: CDR1 SEHNR, CDR2 FQNEAQ (reference sequence). This CDR3 reads CASSLVSGGHYEQYF. The CDR3 DNA reads as TGTGCCAGCAGCTTAGTTTCCGGGGGGCACTACGAGCAGTACTTC.

In its sample, this clone was seen once. The genes are TRBV7-2 and TRBJ2-7; D ambiguous. This CDR3 spans 14 amino acids. Germline CDR1 is SGHTA and CDR2 is FQGNSA. V lost 4 bases, J lost 0 bases, and 10 bases lay in between. The CDR3 sequence: CASSSGSSSYEQYF. The CDR3 DNA is TGTGCCAGCAGCTCCGGGTCTAGCTCCTACGAGCAGTACTTC.

The chain joins TRBV2 to TRBJ2-5, with TRBD1 matching over 7 bases. CDR1 is SNHLY and CDR2 is FYNNEI in the germline V gene. V lost 5 bases to trimming and J lost 6 bases; unmatched junction nucleotides: 6. There are 13 residues in the CDR3. The CDR3 reads CASSLDRQKTQYF. The CDR3 DNA reads TGTGCCAGCAGTTTGGACAGGCAGAAGACCCAGTACTTC.

The rearrangement links TRBV30 to TRBJ2-5; tentative D call: TRBD2 (5 bases). Germline CDR1 GTSNPN, CDR2 SVGIG (reference sequence). V dropped 2 bases and J dropped 2 bases, with 12 bases sitting between them. CDR3 length equals 14 residues. CDR3 amino acids: CAWSLIAKQETQYF. In DNA form, the CDR3 reads TGTGCCTGGAGTTTAATAGCGAAACAAGAGACCCAGTACTTC.

This chain uses TRBV27 with TRBJ1-5; D is ambiguous. The V end lost 8 bases, the J end lost 2 bases, and 16 bases lay between the germline ends. Looked up from germline, CDR1 is MNHEY and CDR2 is SMNVEV (reference sequence). The CDR3 is 15 amino acids. This CDR3 is CASGANAVGNQPQHF. CDR3 DNA sequence: TGTGCCAGCGGAGCAAACGCGGTGGGCAATCAGCCCCAGCATTTT.

This chain connects TRBV2 to TRBJ2-5; 10 nucleotides align to TRBD2. This CDR3 contains 14 residues. Unmatched junction bases numbered 5, after V lost 5 bases and J lost 5 bases. Germline V gene data show CDR1 as SNHLY and CDR2 as FYNNEI. CDR3 DNA: TGTGCCAGCAGTCCGGGACTAGCGATGGAGACCCAGTACTTC. Its protein is CASSPGLAMETQYF.

The gene calls are TRBV30 and TRBJ1-4; D not certain. V shed 5 bases and J shed 8 bases, with 18 bases lying between them. The germline CDR1 and CDR2 sequences are GTSNPN and SVGIG (reference sequence). The CDR3 sequence is 14 residues long. CDR3 region: CAWEDWTSGEKLFF. In DNA, the CDR3 is TGTGCCTGGGAGGATTGGACGTCGGGCGAAAAACTGTTTTTT.

Notes on this clone: The same CDR3 also results from other DNA sequences found in this sample. The chain joins TRBV18 to TRBJ1-1, with D possibly TRBD1 on 6 matching bases. The CDR3 spans 12 residues. CDR1 and CDR2 from the germline V gene are KGHSH and LQKENI. Trimming removed 3 bases at V and 5 bases at J, with 7 bases between. The CDR3 loop is CASSPGQTEAFF. As DNA, the CDR3 is TGTGCCAGCTCACCTGGACAGACTGAAGCTTTCTTT.

The V and J genes are TRBV29-1 and TRBJ2-1; 8 bases are shared with TRBD1. Germline V lookup: CDR1 SQVTM, CDR2 ANQGSEA. V shed 7 bases, J shed 0 bases, and the junction held 8 bases outside the gene matches. This CDR3 region has 15 residues. The CDR3 spells CSAGTGSLSYNEQFF. The CDR3 DNA is TGCAGCGCGGGGACAGGCAGCCTCTCCTACAATGAGCAGTTCTTC.

This chain links TRBV19 with TRBJ1-2, with D maybe TRBD1 (5 bases). V was pared by 4 bases and J by 1 base, with 7 bases between. The CDR3 runs to 13 residues. The V gene's germline CDR1 is LNHDA and CDR2 SQIVND (reference sequence). The CDR3 protein is CASSKDNNYGYTF. DNA for the CDR3: TGTGCCAGTAGTAAGGACAATAACTATGGCTACACCTTC.

This rearrangement joins TRBV18 to TRBJ2-5; 7 bases agree with TRBD1. The trim removed 3 bases at V and 1 base at J, leaving 5 bases unmatched. From germline, CDR1 is KGHSH and CDR2 LQKENI. The CDR3 runs 15 residues. CDR3 bases: TGTGCCAGCTCACCTTATGACAGGGTCCAAGAGACCCAGTACTTC. Its protein product is CASSPYDRVQETQYF.

V gene TRBV7-8 combines with J gene TRBJ2-7; 10 bases map to TRBD2. V shed 6 bases and J 4 bases; nucleotides not matched to a gene: 18. The CDR3 loop spans 18 amino acids. Germline values: CDR1 SGHVS, CDR2 FQNEAQ. CDR3 nucleotide sequence: TGTGCCAGCAGTCCCGCCAACCTTCTAGCGGGAGAAGGTTACGAGCAGTACTTC. It yields the protein CASSPANLLAGEGYEQYF.

This clone was recorded a few times. The J gene is TRBJ1-2, the V gene TRBV7-9; possibly TRBD1 for D (5 bases). Germline loops: CDR1 SEHNR, CDR2 FQNEAQ (reference sequence). V lost 4 bases and J 2 bases, leaving 17 bases between the germline ends. CDR3 length: 16 amino acids. CDR3 sequence: CASSYPGLGRNYGYTF. CDR3 nucleotide sequence: TGTGCCAGCAGCTATCCGGGGCTCGGGAGGAACTATGGCTACACCTTC.

The chain recombines TRBV29-1 with TRBJ2-1; the match to TRBD2 covers 11 bases. The CDR3 has 14 amino acids. J gave up 4 bases and V 4 bases, and 3 bases lay outside the gene matches. Germline CDR1 is SQVTM and CDR2 is ANQGSEA. CDR3 sequence reads: CSVGPSGRYNEQFF. DNA for the CDR3: TGCAGCGTTGGGCCTAGCGGGAGGTACAATGAGCAGTTCTTC.

V usage is TRBV6-6 and J usage is TRBJ2-7; 8 positions match TRBD2. Germline CDR1 MNHNY, CDR2 SVGAGI (reference sequence). After removal of 5 bases from V and 5 bases from J, the junction contained 5 bases not matched to a gene. The CDR3 runs 13 residues. Here the CDR3 reads CASSPLAGNEQYF. For the CDR3, the DNA is TGTGCCAGCAGTCCCTTAGCGGGAAACGAGCAGTACTTC.

The J gene is TRBJ2-7, the V gene TRBV25-1; 10 nucleotides line up with TRBD1. The V gene end was trimmed by 7 bases and the J gene end by 4 bases; junction bases not matched to a gene: 7. Germline-derived CDR1 and CDR2 are MGHDK and SYGVNS. CDR3 size: 14 residues. CDR3 sequence: CASKDRGSVYEQYF. CDR3 bases: TGTGCCAGCAAGGACAGGGGGAGTGTTTACGAGCAGTACTTC.

This clone was recorded a few times. V usage is TRBV7-6 and J usage is TRBJ1-1; 7 bases are shared with TRBD1. CDR3 length equals 12 residues. Trimming took 2 bases from V and 7 from J; bases not matched to a gene: 1. Germline loops: CDR1 SGHVS, CDR2 FNYEAQ. DNA for the CDR3: TGTGCCAGCAGCTTAAGGGACAGTGAAGCTTTCTTT. Translated, it gives CASSLRDSEAFF.

This clone was picked up a small number of times. The same CDR3 can be traced to other DNA sequences in this sample. This chain joins TRBV19 and TRBJ1-5; D may be TRBD1 (5 bases). Germline loops: CDR1 LNHDA, CDR2 SQIVND (reference sequence). The CDR3 totals 15 residues. V was clipped by 6 bases and J by 6 bases, with 18 bases between them. The CDR3 loop reads CASSPGRGEGQPQHF. The CDR3 nucleotides are TGTGCCAGTAGCCCTGGGAGGGGAGAGGGTCAGCCCCAGCATTTT.

The rearrangement joins TRBV2 to TRBJ2-1; D possibly corresponds to TRBD2 (5 bases). Germline V gives CDR1 SNHLY, CDR2 FYNNEI. V lost 3 bases to trimming and J lost 2 bases, with 8 bases between them. The CDR3 is made up of 14 amino acids. The CDR3 DNA sequence: TGTGCCAGCAGTGATCCGGGAACCTACAATGAGCAGTTCTTC. Amino acid sequence: CASSDPGTYNEQFF.

The chain has TRBV5-4 and TRBJ1-1; 8 bases agree with TRBD1. Germline CDR1 SGHNT, CDR2 YYREEE (reference sequence). The CDR3 runs 15 residues. V lost 3 bases to trimming and J lost 6 bases; unmatched junction nucleotides: 10. The CDR3 here is CASSYMDRAFPEAFF. The CDR3, as DNA: TGTGCCAGCAGCTACATGGACAGGGCATTCCCTGAAGCTTTCTTT.